Many counts were recorded for the clone carrying this T cell receptor beta chain. Its antigen is still unknown. The germline V gene encodes CDR1 DFQATT and CDR2 SNEGSKA (reference sequence). V lost 2 bases and J lost 5, with 21 bases in between. The length of the CDR3 is 17 residues. This sample stems from a study of T-cell reconstitution after alpha-beta-depleted transplantation in children. Study outcomes and limitations: About two months after transplant, alpha-beta T cells reportedly came from several hundred expanded graft clones. The study traced high day-60 TCRbeta diversity in some patients to surviving recipient T cells and thymic progenitors.

During its preparation, the TCRbeta library received unique molecular identifiers. One entry per CDR3 protein, called by TCRdb with MiXCR from the PCR reads. This table has roughly 670,000 distinct CDR3 sequences, about an eighth appearing once. The clonotype originates from a girl aged 2 to 9 with congenital amegakaryocytic thrombocytopenia, due to receive a stem cell transplant. The material was PBMCs, obtained before TCRalphabeta/CD19-depleted stem cell transplant. The chain has TRBV20-1 and TRBJ2-2, with D perhaps TRBD1 or TRBD2 (6 bases each). For the CDR3, the DNA is TGCAGTGCTAGACCGCGAAGGGTTGGCGGGACAACCGGGGAGCTGTTTTTT. Amino acids: CSARPRRVGGTTGELFF.